What follows describes a single T cell receptor beta chain. The source of the sample is a study of blood T cell repertoires in COVID-19. The overall study: Acute-phase and convalescent COVID-19 samples originated in the United States, Italy and Spain.

Recruited during active infection, patients (from Seattle) were subsequently followed longitudinally. The V gene end was trimmed by 5 bases and the J gene end by 4 bases; junction bases not matched to a gene: 10. The CDR3 has 15 amino acids. Germline loops: CDR1 LNHDA, CDR2 SQIVND (reference sequence). Per the study methods: Cell counts per sample came from amplifying reference gene primers. Sequencing was performed with immunoSEQ multiplex PCR; in TCRdb, only in-frame clones are kept and a portion is missing. V, J and clone size reflect that table, while D and trimming were determined from the DNA. The sample holds about 480,000 clones, roughly nine tenths seen once.

This receptor was taken from a man younger than 35 with COVID-19, enrolled during active disease. The material sequenced was peripheral blood. The rearrangement uses TRBV19 and TRBJ1-2, with 7 bases fitting TRBD1. The CDR3 DNA reads TGTGCCAGTAGTGCGACCGGACAGGCGATCTATGGCTACACCTTC. Translated: CASSATGQAIYGYTF.